This T cell receptor (beta chain) was sequenced during a study of cytomegalovirus exposure and HLA in healthy donors. General study results and limits: According to an earlier analysis, most TCR beta V segments yielded productive rearrangements about 87% or about 30% of the time. There were some V segments, including TRBV6-2 and TRBV6-3, excluded as indistinguishable. Several of the most significant clusters appeared, in a later analysis, to be linked to common viral pathogens.

On this clone: What it recognizes is unknown.

PCR employed 60 Vbeta and 13 Jbeta primers. Data came from immunoSEQ multiplex PCR; TCRdb stores just in-frame clones and leaves some out. Counted here are 100,000 to 150,000 clones, around 73% occurring once; the ten biggest clones make up about 8.2%. When sampled, the donors appeared nominally healthy, though they likely had unrecorded immune exposures. The germline V gene encodes CDR1 SGHTA and CDR2 FQGNSA. This CDR3 comprises 15 residues. The J segment lost 9 bases and the V segment lost 2 bases, leaving 13 bases of the junction unmatched. Sequenced: PBMCs. The chain links TRBV7-2 to TRBJ2-7; 7 bases fit TRBD1. The TCR was taken from a woman in her forties in good health and CMV-seropositive. The CDR3 loop reads CASSLYRTGTGGQYF. The CDR3, as DNA: TGTGCCAGCAGCTTATATAGGACAGGCACCGGAGGGCAGTACTTC.